Below, 5 T cell receptor beta chains from the same sample are listed, as sequenced in a study of blood T cell repertoires in COVID-19. Sequencing was performed with immunoSEQ multiplex PCR; in TCRdb, only in-frame clones are kept and a portion is missing. The sample carries some 90,000 clones, roughly 78% recorded once. The specimen was peripheral blood. Every receptor here comes from a woman aged 70-85 years with acute or convalescent COVID-19.

This rearrangement joins TRBV7-3 to TRBJ2-5, with D unclear. CDR3 length: 9 residues. Between the trimmed V and J ends, which lost 10 bases and 4 bases, there was a span of 4 bases. Germline V gene sequence: CDR1 SGHTA, CDR2 FQGTGA. CDR3 nucleotides: TGTGCCACCTCAGAGACCCAGTACTTC. Protein product: CATSETQYF.

The genes are TRBV19 and TRBJ1-1, with D perhaps matching TRBD1 (5 bases). The CDR3 runs 13 residues. Germline CDR1 is LNHDA and CDR2 is SQIVND (reference sequence). The V end lost 1 base, the J end lost 7 bases, and 10 bases lay between the germline ends. The CDR3 here is CASSIARGIEAFF. CDR3 DNA: TGTGCCAGTAGTATAGCAAGGGGTATTGAAGCTTTCTTT. The full variable domain, completed using reference TRBV19 and TRBJ1-1, is DGGITQSPKYLFRKEGQNVTLSCEQNLNHDAMYWYRQDPGQGLRLIYYSQIVNDFQKGDIAEGYSVSREKKESFPLTVTSAQKNPTAFYLCASSIARGIEAFFGQGTRLTVV.

The CDR3 DNA is TGTGCCAGTAGTATAGGGGCCAGCACAGATACGCAGTATTTT. This sequence encodes CASSIGASTDTQYF. The rearrangement links TRBV19 to TRBJ2-3; D gene ambiguous. Deletions cut 1 base from V and 0 bases from J, with 5 bases between. Per the germline V gene, CDR1 is LNHDA and CDR2 is SQIVND (reference sequence). The CDR3 loop spans 14 amino acids.

This clone was counted only a few times. The rearrangement links TRBV28 to TRBJ2-2, with a weak D call TRBD1 (6 bases). Trimming took 5 bases from V and 6 from J, leaving 10 bases between them. This CDR3 contains 13 residues. The germline V gene has CDR1 MDHEN and CDR2 SYDVKM. The CDR3 DNA reads as TGTGCCAGCAGTACAGGGTGGTCCGGGGAGCTGTTTTTT. This translates into CASSTGWSGELFF.

The chain links TRBV2 to TRBJ1-5; D uncertain. V was trimmed by 3 bases and J by 4 bases, leaving 7 bases between them. Looked up from germline, CDR1 is SNHLY and CDR2 is FYNNEI. The CDR3 has 13 amino acids. The CDR3 protein is CASSDGWNQPQHF. CDR3 DNA sequence: TGTGCCAGCAGTGATGGCTGGAATCAGCCCCAGCATTTT.